Shown below are 27 T cell receptor beta chains from a single sample sequenced in a study of CD8 T cells in ankylosing spondylitis. TCRdb reprocessed the 5' RACE reads via MiXCR and lists one record per CDR3 protein. The sample includes about 240,000 distinct CDR3 sequences, more than 9% of them seen just once. The sample consisted of blood, either unsorted or a sorted T cell fraction (not recorded which). These receptor sequences come from a male donor with ankylosing spondylitis or in good health (not recorded which).

Turning to this clonotype: A much larger clone is a single base away; this may be a read error. The conserved final phenylalanine or tryptophan is absent from the CDR3, which likely points to a read error. As DNA, the CDR3 is TGTGCCAGCAGCGTGGGACACCTATCCTACGAGCAGTACATC. Protein: CASSVGHLSYEQYI. The chain has TRBV7-9 and TRBJ2-7; D may be TRBD1 (6 bases). CDR3 size: 14 residues. Germline V gene data show CDR1 as SEHNR and CDR2 as FQNEAQ (reference sequence). The V end lost 5 bases, the J end lost 1 base, and 12 bases lay between the germline ends.

This clonotype was seen repeatedly, ten times or more. The V gene is TRBV7-8, the J gene TRBJ1-5; weak D call: TRBD1 (5 bases). The length of the CDR3 is 16 residues. CDR1 and CDR2 from the germline V gene are SGHVS and FQNEAQ. V lost 2 bases to trimming and J lost 2 bases, with 13 bases between them. CDR3 bases: TGTGCCAGCAGCTTAAATTCAGGGATGGGCAATCAGCCCCAGCATTTT. It translates to CASSLNSGMGNQPQHF. The complete variable domain, with remaining parts taken from reference TRBV7-8 and TRBJ1-5, reads GAGVSQSPRYKVAKRGQDVALRCDPISGHVSLFWYQQALGQGPEFLTYFQNEAQLDKSGLPSDRFFAERPEGSVSTLKIQRTQQEDSAVYLCASSLNSGMGNQPQHFGDGTRLSIL.

This clonotype was counted at least ten times. The chain couples TRBV20-1 to TRBJ1-5; 7 bases fit TRBD1. Germline V lookup: CDR1 DFQATT, CDR2 SNEGSKA (reference sequence). Trimming cost V 0 bases and J 4 bases; bases outside gene matches: 6. CDR3 size: 15 residues. In DNA form, the CDR3 reads TGCAGTGCTAGAGATCAGGGACAGACAAATCAGCCCCAGCATTTT. Translation gives CSARDQGQTNQPQHF.

There are many counts of this clonotype. V gene TRBV20-1 combines with J gene TRBJ2-2; 10 bases are shared with TRBD2. Germline-derived CDR1 and CDR2 are DFQATT and SNEGSKA (reference sequence). J lost 1 base, V lost 2 bases, and 4 bases had no gene match. The CDR3 consists of 16 residues. The CDR3 reads CSARLAGVKNTGELFF. CDR3 in DNA: TGCAGTGCTAGACTAGCGGGAGTCAAGAACACCGGGGAGCTGTTTTTT.

This clonotype has a count of ten or more. The V and J genes are TRBV4-1 and TRBJ1-2, with D uncertain. Germline CDR1 MGHRA, CDR2 YSYEKL. This CDR3 comprises 14 residues. V was trimmed by 3 bases and J by 7 bases, leaving 15 bases between them. The DNA of the CDR3 is TGCGCCAGCAGCCAGTACGGGCCTCAGGCTGGCTACACCTTC. Translation gives CASSQYGPQAGYTF.

At least ten counts were recorded for this clonotype. V is TRBV10-3 and J is TRBJ2-1; the D gene could be TRBD1 or TRBD2 (6 bases each). The germline V gene encodes CDR1 ENHRY and CDR2 SYGVKD. This CDR3 spans 11 amino acids. V was cut by 8 bases and J by 8 bases, with 10 bases left in between. CDR3 in DNA: TGTGCCATCCAGAGGGGGGATGAGCAGTTCTTC. Translated: CAIQRGDEQFF.

This clonotype was picked up many times. The CDR3 is CASTAGTGIFEQYF. The CDR3 DNA sequence: TGTGCTAGTACCGCCGGGACAGGGATCTTCGAGCAGTACTTC. The chain has TRBV12-5 and TRBJ2-7, with 9 bases aligning to TRBD1. Germline V lookup: CDR1 LGHNT, CDR2 FRNRAP. The V and J ends lost 8 bases and 6 bases, in that order; junction bases with no gene match: 11. The CDR3 spans 14 residues.

Many counts were recorded for this clonotype. The chain employs TRBV5-4 and TRBJ2-7; perhaps TRBD2 as D (6 bases). V was pared by 1 base and J by 2 bases, with 10 bases between. The CDR3 spans 14 residues. The germline V gene has CDR1 SGHNT and CDR2 YYREEE (reference sequence). The CDR3 region has the DNA TGTGCCAGCAGCTTGAGAGGACTAACCTACGAGCAGTACTTC. It translates to CASSLRGLTYEQYF.

Ten or more counts support this clonotype. This chain links TRBV20-1 with TRBJ2-5; no definite D call. Germline V lookup: CDR1 DFQATT, CDR2 SNEGSKA (reference sequence). The CDR3 has 15 amino acids. V lost 4 bases and J 3 bases, leaving 18 bases between the germline ends. This CDR3 is CSATPSVILEETQYF. The CDR3 region has the DNA TGCAGTGCTACCCCCTCGGTAATACTTGAAGAGACCCAGTACTTC.

The V and J genes are TRBV18 and TRBJ2-7; possibly TRBD1 for D (8 bases). The V end was cut by 5 bases, the J end by 0 bases, with 23 bases between. Per the germline V gene, CDR1 is KGHSH and CDR2 is LQKENI. The CDR3 spans 18 residues. CDR3 region: CASSISGSGTGSSYEQYF. For the CDR3, the DNA is TGTGCCAGCTCAATTTCGGGGAGCGGGACAGGCTCCTCCTACGAGCAGTACTTC. The full variable domain, its missing parts supplied by reference TRBV18 and TRBJ2-7, is NAGVMQNPRHLVRRRGQEARLRCSPMKGHSHVYWYRQLPEEGLKFMVYLQKENIIDESGMPKERFSAEFPKEGPSILRIQQVVRGDSAAYFCASSISGSGTGSSYEQYFGPGTRLTVT.

This clonotype was seen ten or more times. The chain has TRBV2 and TRBJ2-5, with 13 bases aligning to TRBD2. The CDR3 consists of 16 residues. The trim removed 8 bases at V and 6 bases at J, leaving 12 bases unmatched. Germline V gives CDR1 SNHLY, CDR2 FYNNEI. This chain's CDR3 is CASVRTTSGRWKTQYF. The CDR3 DNA follows: TGTGCCAGCGTGCGGACGACTAGCGGGAGGTGGAAGACCCAGTACTTC.

This clonotype has ten or more counts. The chain couples TRBV27 to TRBJ1-5, with D possibly being TRBD1 (5 bases). CDR3 size: 15 residues. Germline loops: CDR1 MNHEY, CDR2 SMNVEV (reference sequence). Trimming removed 11 bases at V and 2 bases at J, with 19 bases between. CDR3 sequence reads: CAGPSVEGRNQPQHF. DNA of the CDR3: TGTGCCGGCCCTTCGGTGGAGGGGCGCAATCAGCCCCAGCATTTT.

This clonotype was recorded many times. This chain connects TRBV7-2 to TRBJ2-7; 7 bases match TRBD2. This CDR3 spans 15 amino acids. The V segment lost 2 bases and the J segment 0 bases; nucleotides outside the gene matches: 4. The germline V gene encodes CDR1 SGHTA and CDR2 FQGNSA. The DNA for the CDR3 is TGTGCCAGCAGCTTAAGCGGGATTAGCTCCTACGAGCAGTACTTC. Amino acid sequence: CASSLSGISSYEQYF.

This clonotype was observed many times. The CDR3 is CASSSGTGSEKLFF. The CDR3 bases are TGTGCCAGCAGTTCCGGGACAGGGAGTGAAAAACTGTTTTTT. V usage is TRBV27 and J usage is TRBJ1-4; 9 bases are shared with TRBD1. Losses at the gene ends were 4 bases for V and 7 bases for J; bases not matched to a gene: 4. CDR1 and CDR2 (germline): MNHEY, SMNVEV (reference sequence). CDR3 length: 14 residues. Together with reference TRBV27 and TRBJ1-4, the CDR3 gives the full variable domain: EAQVTQNPRYLITVTGKKLTVTCSQNMNHEYMSWYRQDPGLGLRQIYYSMNVEVTDKGDVPEGYKVSRKEKRNFPLILESPSPNQTSLYFCASSSGTGSEKLFFGSGTQLSVL.

This clonotype showed up many times. The chain recombines TRBV6-1 with TRBJ2-2; TRBD1 might be the D (6 bases). This CDR3 is 16 amino acids long. Germline V CDR1 and CDR2: MNHNS, SASEGT. V was cut by 5 bases and J by 7 bases, with 20 bases left in between. CDR3 loop: CASSPGGGPGIGELFF. The CDR3, as DNA: TGTGCCAGCAGTCCCGGTGGGGGCCCAGGGATCGGGGAGCTGTTTTTT.

Ten or more counts support this clonotype. This CDR3 is CASSLGLAINEQYF. The CDR3 DNA reads TGTGCCAGCAGTTTAGGACTAGCCATCAACGAGCAGTACTTC. J is TRBJ2-7 and V is TRBV12-3 or TRBV12-4; 7 bases map to TRBD2. CDR3 length: 14 residues. J lost 5 bases, V lost 1 base, and 5 bases had no gene match.

This clonotype has more than one count but fewer than ten. The chain links TRBV6-1 to TRBJ2-7; tentatively, D is TRBD2 (6 bases). The V gene lost 8 bases and the J gene lost 1 base, with 9 bases spanning the gap. Germline V gene sequence: CDR1 MNHNS, CDR2 SASEGT. The CDR3 is 12 amino acids. This CDR3 reads CASRDLSYEQYF. The CDR3 DNA is TGTGCCAGCCGGGACTTGTCCTACGAGCAGTACTTC.

This clonotype occurred many times. CDR3 coding DNA: TGCGCCAGCAGCTTAACTCCTACAGCGAACACTGAAGCTTTCTTT. It specifies CASSLTPTANTEAFF. The chain has TRBV5-1 and TRBJ1-1; no reliable D call. CDR1 is SGHRS and CDR2 is YFSETQ in the germline V gene. This CDR3 has 15 amino acids. The V end was cut by 2 bases, the J end by 1 base, with 12 bases between.

This clonotype was detected ten times or more. The rearrangement joins TRBV19 to TRBJ2-2; tentative D call: TRBD2 (5 bases). CDR1 is LNHDA, CDR2 SQIVND, per germline (reference sequence). V lost 7 bases and J lost 5, with 14 bases in between. The CDR3 contains 14 residues. The CDR3 region is CASKGSEDTGELFF. The DNA for the CDR3 is TGTGCCAGTAAGGGTTCGGAGGATACCGGGGAGCTGTTTTTT.

This clonotype was picked up a small number of times. V is TRBV5-1 and J is TRBJ2-5, with D possibly matching TRBD1 (5 bases). Germline assignment: CDR1 SGHRS and CDR2 YFSETQ. Trimming took 0 bases from V and 0 from J, leaving 12 bases between them. The CDR3 totals 16 residues. The CDR3 reads CASSLGWTRNQETQYF. The CDR3 DNA follows: TGCGCCAGCAGCTTGGGATGGACACGGAACCAAGAGACCCAGTACTTC. Using reference TRBV5-1 and TRBJ2-5 for the parts outside the CDR3, the full variable domain is KAGVTQTPRYLIKTRGQQVTLSCSPISGHRSVSWYQQTPGQGLQFLFEYFSETQRNKGNFPGRFSGRQFSNSRSEMNVSTLELGDSALYLCASSLGWTRNQETQYFGPGTRLLVL.

This clonotype was detected many times. This chain joins TRBV6-1 and TRBJ1-4; 8 nucleotides match TRBD1. In germline, CDR1 is MNHNS, CDR2 SASEGT. V gave up 3 bases and J gave up 3 bases; unmatched junction bases: 9. The CDR3 is 17 residues long. The CDR3 DNA follows: TGTGCCAGCAGTGACGCCTTTACAGGGGGGTCTAATGAAAAACTGTTTTTT. This sequence encodes CASSDAFTGGSNEKLFF.

CDR3 residues: CASSSRNGGDTQYF. CDR3 DNA: TGTGCCAGCAGCTCCCGGAACGGGGGAGATACGCAGTATTTT. The chain links TRBV7-2 to TRBJ2-3, with D possibly TRBD2 on 6 matching bases. The CDR3 totals 14 residues. Germline V gives CDR1 SGHTA, CDR2 FQGNSA. Trimming took off 4 bases at V and 5 bases at J, with 13 bases between the two ends. The full variable domain, with the rest looked up from reference TRBV7-2 and TRBJ2-3, is GAGVSQSPSNKVTEKGKDVELRCDPISGHTALYWYRQSLGQGLEFLIYFQGNSAPDKSGLPSDRFSAERTGGSVSTLTIQRTQQEDSAVYLCASSSRNGGDTQYFGPGTRLTVL.

This clonotype was seen repeatedly, ten times or more. The genes are TRBV21-1 and TRBJ2-1; the D call of TRBD1 is as the table states it, not checked on the DNA. TRBV21-1 is a pseudogene locus. The CDR3 is made up of 15 amino acids. The CDR3 nucleotides read TGTGCCAGCAGCACGCCCGGACAGGGTTGGGGAAAGCAGTTCTTC. It codes for CASSTPGQGWGKQFF.

This clonotype was seen ten or more times. V is TRBV5-1 and J is TRBJ2-1; D not resolved. V was clipped by 0 bases and J by 8 bases, with 12 bases between them. The CDR3 has 14 residues. The germline gives CDR1 SGHRS, CDR2 YFSETQ. The CDR3 DNA sequence: TGCGCCAGCAGCTTGGTTTCGATCTGGGATGAGCAGTTCTTC. It is translated as CASSLVSIWDEQFF.

This clonotype has at least ten counts. The chain links TRBV12-3 or TRBV12-4 to TRBJ1-1; 7 bases line up with TRBD1. This CDR3 contains 13 residues. The J segment lost 3 bases and the V segment lost 3 bases, leaving 1 base of the junction unmatched. The CDR3: CASSFQGDTEAFF. CDR3 DNA sequence: TGTGCCAGCAGTTTTCAGGGGGACACTGAAGCTTTCTTT.

The J gene is TRBJ1-5, the V gene TRBV19, with D perhaps matching TRBD1 (6 bases). CDR1 LNHDA and CDR2 SQIVND come from the germline V gene (reference sequence). The CDR3 totals 15 residues. V was cut by 8 bases and J by 2 bases, with 16 bases left in between. CDR3 nucleotide sequence: TGTGCCAGTGGGGAGGGGGTTGTGGGCAATCAGCCCCAGCATTTT. Its protein product is CASGEGVVGNQPQHF.

This clonotype was seen a single time. The CDR3 reads CASSFGTENSPLHF. In nucleotides, the CDR3 is TGTGCCAGCAGCTTTGGGACAGAGAATTCACCCCTCCACTTT. The chain links TRBV7-9 to TRBJ1-6; 7 bases fit TRBD1. This CDR3 comprises 14 residues. The J segment lost 7 bases and the V segment lost 3 bases, leaving 3 bases of the junction unmatched. The germline gives CDR1 SEHNR, CDR2 FQNEAQ (reference sequence).